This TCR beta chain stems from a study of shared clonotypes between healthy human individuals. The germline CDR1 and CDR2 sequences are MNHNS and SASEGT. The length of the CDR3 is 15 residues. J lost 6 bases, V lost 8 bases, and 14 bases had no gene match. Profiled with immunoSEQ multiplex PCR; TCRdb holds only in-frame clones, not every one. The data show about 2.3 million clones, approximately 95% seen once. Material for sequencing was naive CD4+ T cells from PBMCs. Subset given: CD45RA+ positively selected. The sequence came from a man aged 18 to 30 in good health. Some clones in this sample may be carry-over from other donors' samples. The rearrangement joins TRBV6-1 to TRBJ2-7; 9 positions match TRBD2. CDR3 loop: CASDGLSGSRSEQYF. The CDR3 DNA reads TGTGCCAGCGACGGACTTAGCGGGAGTAGGAGCGAGCAGTACTTC.